The sequence of this T cell receptor beta chain was determined in a study of T cell responses to AZD1222 COVID-19 vaccine. The V gene lost 5 bases and the J gene lost 6 bases, with 13 bases spanning the gap. CDR1 MDHEN and CDR2 SYDVKM come from the germline V gene. The CDR3 spans 14 residues. This clone was found once. Produced via immunoSEQ multiplex PCR; TCRdb's table is partial and in-frame only. The sample lists 150,000 to 180,000 clones, approximately 90% occurring once. V usage is TRBV28 and J usage is TRBJ1-4; D is unclear. The receptor's source is an adult in good health. The specimen comprised peripheral blood, sampled on day 0 of AZD1222 vaccination. The CDR3: CASSPSWGDEKLFF. The CDR3 nucleotides are TGTGCCAGCAGTCCCTCGTGGGGTGATGAAAAACTGTTTTTT.